Below, 4 T cell receptor beta chains from the same sample are listed, as sequenced in a study of cytomegalovirus exposure and HLA in healthy donors. This table comes from immunoSEQ multiplex PCR, and its TCRdb copy is limited to in-frame clones, with some not included. The sample shows about 220,000 clones, 80% to 90% of them seen only once. Sequencing was carried out using PBMCs. The receptors come from a woman aged 18 to 35 in good health and CMV-seronegative.

The rearrangement joins TRBV6-1 to TRBJ2-7, with TRBD2 identical over 7 bases. This CDR3 comprises 15 residues. V lost 1 base, J lost 2 bases, and 5 bases stayed unmatched. Germline CDR1 reads MNHNS; CDR2 reads SASEGT. CDR3 DNA: TGTGCCAGCAGTGAAGGAGCGGGGATTGCCTACGAGCAGTACTTC. Its translation: CASSEGAGIAYEQYF.

The V and J genes are TRBV6-6 and TRBJ2-7; TRBD2 agrees at 10 bases. Germline lookup yields CDR1 MNHNY and CDR2 SVGAGI (reference sequence). V gave up 4 bases and J gave up 11 bases; unmatched junction bases: 8. CDR3 length equals 13 residues. DNA of the CDR3: TGTGCCAGCAGTTTCGAAGCGGGAGGGGAGAAGTACTTC. Its translation is CASSFEAGGEKYF.

The V and J genes are TRBV27 and TRBJ2-7, with 8 bases aligning to TRBD1. V gave up 10 bases and J gave up 2 bases; unmatched junction bases: 10. The CDR3 has 14 residues. Per the germline V gene, CDR1 is MNHEY and CDR2 is SMNVEV (reference sequence). CDR3 sequence reads: CATLQGAPPYEQYF. DNA for the CDR3: TGTGCCACCCTGCAGGGGGCGCCCCCCTACGAGCAGTACTTC.

The chain combines TRBV7-6 with TRBJ2-5; TRBD1 agrees at 9 bases. Unmatched junction bases numbered 8, after V lost 3 bases and J lost 6 bases. The V gene's germline CDR1 is SGHVS and CDR2 FNYEAQ. This CDR3 is 15 amino acids long. As DNA, the CDR3 is TGTGCCAGCAGCTTTTCCGGGACAGGGTTACAGACCCAGTACTTC. Residues: CASSFSGTGLQTQYF.